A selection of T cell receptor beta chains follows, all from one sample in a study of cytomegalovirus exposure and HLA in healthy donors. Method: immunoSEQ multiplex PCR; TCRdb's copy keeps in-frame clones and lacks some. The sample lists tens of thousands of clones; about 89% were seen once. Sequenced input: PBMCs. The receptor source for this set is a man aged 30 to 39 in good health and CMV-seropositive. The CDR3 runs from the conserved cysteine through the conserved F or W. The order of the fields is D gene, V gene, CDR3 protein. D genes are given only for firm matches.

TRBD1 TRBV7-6 CASSNRQGAINSPLHF
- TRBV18 CASSPSVNEQFF
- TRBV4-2 CASSQDQSGQLYGYTF
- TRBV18 CASSPGAAYEQYF
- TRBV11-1 CASSLSTGWSYGYTF
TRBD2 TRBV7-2 CASSPRGGDYNEQFF
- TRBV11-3 CASSLVQRGDTEAFF
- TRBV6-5 CASTGVMNTGELFF
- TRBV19 CAGSPTGTNTEAFF
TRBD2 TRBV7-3 CSSSSTSGISDTQYF
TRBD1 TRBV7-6 CASSSWGTGYTVKLFF
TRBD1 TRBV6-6 CASIETGGWNTIYF
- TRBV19 CASSSLRMGGTYNEQFF
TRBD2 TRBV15 CATSLRLAGGIGNEQFF
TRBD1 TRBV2 CASRRDSGNEQFF
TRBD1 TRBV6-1 CASRGTATNYGYTF
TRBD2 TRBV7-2 CASSLLAGVGEQYF
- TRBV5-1 CASSLITYNEQFF
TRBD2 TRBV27 CASSLSGLADYNEQFF
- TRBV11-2 CASSLDLASSYNEQFF
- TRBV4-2 CASSQAGRGNQPQHF
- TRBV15 CATSRDLRRGVYNEQFF